The next 25 T cell receptor beta chains were all read from a single sample in a study of blood T cell repertoires in COVID-19 (dated by TCRdb to 2018 to 2020). The library was obtained by the immunoSEQ multiplex PCR assay. Not all clones reach the TCRdb copy of this immuneACCESS table, which keeps in-frame sequences only. Checked studies attribute under half of the gap to unresolved V genes and leave the rest unexplained. The table for this sample lists about 100,000 clones; roughly 84% of them were counted only once. 2.1% of the sample is in the top ten clones. Sequenced sample: peripheral blood. The receptors were sampled from a human donor in a cohort sampled during active COVID-19.

This clone was picked up one time. At the DNA level, this CDR3 is encoded by other sequences in the same sample as well. The chain uses TRBV5-6 and TRBJ2-2; possible D gene TRBD1, 5 bases. Germline values: CDR1 SGHDT, CDR2 YYEEEE. The V and J ends lost 1 base and 8 bases respectively, with 18 bases between them. This CDR3 has 16 residues. CDR3 DNA sequence: TGTGCCAGCAGCTTGCAGGGCTTATCGGAATCAGGGGAGCTGTTTTTT. Translated: CASSLQGLSESGELFF.

The gene calls are TRBV5-1 and TRBJ2-3, with 9 bases identical to TRBD2. The ends lost 2 bases at V and 3 bases at J; junction bases unmatched: 4. The CDR3 is made up of 15 amino acids. Germline CDR1 SGHRS, CDR2 YFSETQ. CDR3 residues: CASSLSSGATDTQYF. The CDR3 DNA sequence: TGCGCCAGCAGCTTATCTAGCGGGGCTACAGATACGCAGTATTTT.

The chain uses TRBV14 and TRBJ1-6, with no clear D. Germline CDR1 and CDR2: SGHDN and FVKESK. V was cut by 1 base and J by 7 bases, with 8 bases left in between. This CDR3 has 14 amino acids. CDR3 amino acids: CASSQVSGNSPLHF. DNA for the CDR3: TGTGCCAGCAGCCAAGTATCAGGAAATTCACCCCTCCACTTT.

This chain links TRBV5-1 with TRBJ1-1; D remains unclear. Trimming left V 1 base short and J 4 bases short, with 11 bases between. Germline V CDR1 and CDR2: SGHRS, YFSETQ. The CDR3 contains 14 residues. The CDR3 protein is CASSLYASGTEAFF. The CDR3 DNA reads TGCGCCAGCAGCTTGTACGCGTCGGGCACTGAAGCTTTCTTT. The whole variable domain, remainder taken from reference TRBV5-1 and TRBJ1-1, is KAGVTQTPRYLIKTRGQQVTLSCSPISGHRSVSWYQQTPGQGLQFLFEYFSETQRNKGNFPGRFSGRQFSNSRSEMNVSTLELGDSALYLCASSLYASGTEAFFGQGTRLTVV.

The J gene is TRBJ2-1, the V gene TRBV7-9; D is undetermined. This CDR3 has 12 amino acids. Trimming shortened V by 2 bases and J by 13 bases, and 12 bases separated the two germline ends. Germline CDR1 reads SEHNR; CDR2 reads FQNEAQ (reference sequence). The CDR3: CASSLWAIFQFF. In nucleotides, the CDR3 is TGTGCCAGCAGCTTATGGGCGATTTTTCAGTTCTTC.

V is TRBV25-1 and J is TRBJ1-4, with 8 bases fitting TRBD1. Germline CDR1 and CDR2: MGHDK and SYGVNS. V gave up 5 bases and J gave up 4 bases; unmatched junction bases: 6. The CDR3 totals 15 residues. DNA for the CDR3: TGTGCCAGCAGTCTACCGGACAGGGATAATGAAAAACTGTTTTTT. This gives the protein CASSLPDRDNEKLFF.

The rearrangement joins TRBV18 to TRBJ1-2, with D uncertain. Trimming took 5 bases from V and 5 from J, leaving 15 bases between them. Germline V lookup: CDR1 KGHSH, CDR2 LQKENI. The CDR3 covers 14 residues. CDR3 DNA: TGTGCCAGCTCAAATGCCCCTGGGCTGTATGGCTACACCTTC. Its protein is CASSNAPGLYGYTF.

The gene calls are TRBV5-1 and TRBJ2-1; tentative D call: TRBD1 (6 bases). The CDR3 covers 15 residues. Between the trimmed V and J ends, which lost 0 bases and 0 bases, there was a span of 7 bases. The germline gives CDR1 SGHRS, CDR2 YFSETQ. The CDR3 nucleotides are TGCGCCAGCAGCTTGGAAGGGGGCTCCTACAATGAGCAGTTCTTC. Translating it yields CASSLEGGSYNEQFF.

Worth noting for this clone: Other DNA sequences in this specimen translate into the identical CDR3. The gene calls are TRBV5-1 and TRBJ1-5, with 7 bases identical to TRBD1. There are 14 residues in the CDR3. V shed 3 bases and J 2 bases; nucleotides not matched to a gene: 2. Germline V lookup: CDR1 SGHRS, CDR2 YFSETQ. This chain's CDR3 is CASSSGQGNQPQHF. Here the CDR3 DNA reads TGCGCCAGCAGCTCCGGACAGGGCAATCAGCCCCAGCATTTT.

This clone occurred once. The CDR3 nucleotides are TGTGCCAGCAGCTTAACAACGGGGGGCGAGCAGTACTTC. This codes for CASSLTTGGEQYF. V usage is TRBV7-3 and J usage is TRBJ2-7; 7 bases fit TRBD2. Germline V gene data show CDR1 as SGHTA and CDR2 as FQGTGA. The CDR3 spans 13 residues. The junction had 2 bases not matched to a gene; V was cut back by 0 bases and J by 6 bases.

The J gene is TRBJ2-3, the V gene TRBV24-1, with unresolved D. This CDR3 contains 13 residues. Trimming left V 4 bases short and J 1 base short, with 5 bases between. CDR1 and CDR2 from the germline V gene are KGHDR and SFDVKD. In DNA, the CDR3 is TGTGCCACCAGTGACCCAGGCACAGATACGCAGTATTTT. Protein product: CATSDPGTDTQYF.

This clone was seen only once. V and J are TRBV30 and TRBJ1-2; 11 positions agree with TRBD1. The CDR3 consists of 15 residues. Germline CDR1 reads GTSNPN; CDR2 reads SVGIG (reference sequence). The J segment lost 5 bases and the V segment lost 8 bases, leaving 13 bases of the junction unmatched. The CDR3 loop is CARIPKGTGGYGYTF. The CDR3 DNA sequence: TGTGCCCGAATACCGAAGGGGACAGGGGGTTATGGCTACACCTTC. The full variable domain, completed using reference TRBV30 and TRBJ1-2, is SQTIHQWPATLVQPVGSPLSLECTVEGTSNPNLYWYRQAAGRGLQLLFYSVGIGQISSEVPQNLSASRPQDRQFILSSKKLLLSDSGFYLCARIPKGTGGYGYTFGSGTRLTVV.

The chain couples TRBV5-1 to TRBJ2-1; 11 bases agree with TRBD2. With 1 base clipped from V and 4 bases from J, the junction kept 7 bases outside the gene matches. CDR1 is SGHRS, CDR2 YFSETQ, per germline. The CDR3 covers 17 residues. Here the CDR3 DNA reads TGCGCCAGCAGCTTGACTAGCGGGAGTACCCCTTACAATGAGCAGTTCTTC. Its translation: CASSLTSGSTPYNEQFF.

This clone occurred once. The chain joins TRBV21-1 to TRBJ2-5; the listed D gene, TRBD1, was not tested against the DNA. TRBV21-1 is deemed a pseudogene. CDR3 length equals 12 residues. The CDR3 sequence is CASPGYQETQYF. The CDR3 DNA follows: TGTGCCAGCCCTGGCTACCAAGAGACCCAGTACTTC.

This chain connects TRBV28 to TRBJ1-2; D perhaps matches TRBD1 (5 bases). Trimming removed 4 bases from V and 4 bases from J, with 13 bases in between. Germline CDR1 is MDHEN and CDR2 is SYDVKM. The CDR3 covers 14 residues. CDR3 amino acids: CASSSQGGSYGYTF. In DNA, the CDR3 is TGTGCCAGCAGTTCCCAGGGAGGGTCCTATGGCTACACCTTC.

V and J are TRBV29-1 and TRBJ1-1; D uncertain. CDR1 SQVTM and CDR2 ANQGSEA come from the germline V gene. The V end lost 6 bases, the J end lost 0 bases, and 8 bases lay between the germline ends. The CDR3 is 12 amino acids. This CDR3 is CSVNRMNTEAFF. The CDR3 DNA sequence: TGCAGCGTCAACAGAATGAACACTGAAGCTTTCTTT.

This sequence joins TRBV2 and TRBJ2-5; 9 nucleotides agree with TRBD1. With V trimmed by 5 bases and J by 5 bases, 9 bases remained unmatched. The CDR3 runs to 15 residues. Germline V gives CDR1 SNHLY, CDR2 FYNNEI. Here the CDR3 DNA reads TGTGCCAGCAGTTCCCTGACAGGGGGGGGCGAGACCCAGTACTTC. It yields the protein CASSSLTGGGETQYF.

This sequence joins TRBV3-1 (or the pseudogene TRBV3-2) and TRBJ2-3; D is uncertain. V lost 3 bases to trimming and J lost 6 bases, with 4 bases between them. The CDR3 is made up of 11 amino acids. Germline V gives CDR1 LGHDT, CDR2 YNNKEL (reference sequence). The CDR3 nucleotides read TGTGCCAGCAGCCAGGCCGATACGCAGTATTTT. This sequence encodes CASSQADTQYF.

V usage is TRBV11-1 and J usage is TRBJ2-7; TRBD1 might be the D (6 bases). This CDR3 region has 15 residues. In germline, CDR1 is SGHAT, CDR2 FQDESV (reference sequence). V was pared by 5 bases and J by 5 bases, with 19 bases between. The DNA for the CDR3 is TGTGCCAGCAGCCACGTGGACCACAGGGTGAACGAGCAGTACTTC. Translation: CASSHVDHRVNEQYF.

This clone was picked up a small number of times. The chain couples TRBV9 to TRBJ1-2; 7 positions agree with TRBD1. J was trimmed by 7 bases and V by 1 base; bases with no gene match: 10. CDR1 is SGDLS, CDR2 YYNGEE, per germline. The CDR3 runs 15 residues. CDR3 nucleotides: TGTGCCAGCAGCGTATCGGAACAGGGGATCGGTGGCTACACCTTC. Translating it yields CASSVSEQGIGGYTF.

V and J are TRBV28 and TRBJ1-5, with a tentative D call TRBD1 (5 bases). Germline lookup yields CDR1 MDHEN and CDR2 SYDVKM. The CDR3 contains 19 residues. The V end lost 5 bases, the J end lost 0 bases, and 23 bases lay between the germline ends. Here the CDR3 reads CASSPAQALGLYSNQPQHF. The CDR3 DNA reads TGTGCCAGCAGTCCCGCCCAAGCCCTGGGGCTCTATAGCAATCAGCCCCAGCATTTT.

The rearrangement links TRBV19 to TRBJ2-2, with 8 bases fitting TRBD2. CDR3 length: 14 amino acids. The V segment lost 6 bases and the J segment 3 bases; nucleotides outside the gene matches: 3. Germline V CDR1 and CDR2: LNHDA, SQIVND (reference sequence). The CDR3 nucleotides read TGTGCCAGTAGCAGCGGGAGTCACACCGGGGAGCTGTTTTTT. It encodes CASSSGSHTGELFF.

The rearrangement uses TRBV7-9 and TRBJ2-2, with 9 bases that match TRBD1. The CDR3 totals 18 residues. V trimming: 3 bases; J trimming: 3 bases; junction bases outside the gene matches: 11. Germline V gives CDR1 SEHNR, CDR2 FQNEAQ (reference sequence). This CDR3 reads CASSFPGTGGRDTGELFF. CDR3 nucleotides: TGTGCCAGCAGCTTCCCGGGAACAGGGGGCAGGGACACCGGGGAGCTGTTTTTT.

This clone came up once. The chain joins TRBV10-3 to TRBJ1-1; D perhaps matches TRBD1 (5 bases). V lost 0 bases and J lost 4, with 9 bases in between. Germline V gene sequence: CDR1 ENHRY, CDR2 SYGVKD. The length of the CDR3 is 14 residues. CDR3 nucleotides: TGTGCCATCAGTGAGTCTCGACAGCCCACTGAAGCTTTCTTT. Translation gives CAISESRQPTEAFF.

V usage is TRBV30 and J usage is TRBJ1-5; 7 bases match TRBD1. V shed 1 base, J shed 4 bases, and the junction held 4 bases outside the gene matches. Germline CDR1 reads GTSNPN; CDR2 reads SVGIG (reference sequence). The CDR3 loop spans 14 amino acids. CDR3 loop: CAWSADRANQPQHF. DNA for the CDR3: TGTGCCTGGAGTGCAGACAGGGCGAATCAGCCCCAGCATTTT.